The TCR beta chain under discussion was sequenced for a study of human T cells and chemical hapten exposure. Time point indicated: healthy volunteer bleed at 6 weeks. Extraction of total RNA was performed on unfractionated whole blood. Attachment of unique molecular identifiers to individual cDNA molecules was performed in the library. Original handling: With a range of roughly 23,224 to 690,600, the median per sample was roughly 95,000 TCRs. TCRdb ran MiXCR on the RACE reads and lists one entry per CDR3 protein. The V and J calls were determined by TCRdb, not by the authors. The sample comprises about 77,000 distinct CDR3 sequences, around 9.4% of which are singletons, and about 1.7% rests with the top ten. Many counts were recorded for this clonotype. Sequenced material: whole blood. The sequence came from a female donor in good health. Some clones in this sample may be carry-over from other donors' samples.

CDR3 nucleotide sequence: TGTGCCAGCAGCCAACCGGGACTGGGGACACATGAGCAGTTCTTC. Translated, it gives CASSQPGLGTHEQFF. The J gene is TRBJ2-1, the V gene TRBV14, with D perhaps given as TRBD1 or TRBD2 (6 bases each). V was clipped by 2 bases and J by 8 bases, with 16 bases between them. Germline CDR1 is SGHDN and CDR2 is FVKESK. There are 15 residues in the CDR3.